The 5 T cell receptor beta chains given below trace back to one sample, sequenced in a study of blood T cell repertoires in COVID-19 (dated by TCRdb to the early 2020s). Library generation was performed with the immunoSEQ multiplex PCR assay. This immuneACCESS table, as held by TCRdb, lists in-frame sequences with V and J called but not all clones. Of the missing ones, under half trace to an unresolved V gene in checked studies; the others have no known cause. The sample table contains approximately 240,000 clones; only one count was recorded for about 83% of them. Of the sample, roughly 5.5% is held by the ten largest clones. The sample taken for sequencing was peripheral blood. These TCRs come from a human donor in a cohort sampled during active COVID-19.

The chain combines TRBV7-2 with TRBJ2-7; D gene unclear. This CDR3 has 15 residues. V dropped 2 bases and J dropped 2 bases, with 13 bases sitting between them. The V gene's germline CDR1 is SGHTA and CDR2 FQGNSA. CDR3 nucleotides: TGTGCCAGCAGCTTAAGCGCTCTCAAGACCTACGAGCAGTACTTC. It specifies CASSLSALKTYEQYF. Supplemented by reference TRBV7-2 and TRBJ2-7, the full variable domain reads GAGVSQSPSNKVTEKGKDVELRCDPISGHTALYWYRQSLGQGLEFLIYFQGNSAPDKSGLPSDRFSAERTGGSVSTLTIQRTQQEDSAVYLCASSLSALKTYEQYFGPGTRLTVT.

On this clone itself: This sample also contains other DNA sequences that code for the same CDR3. The chain joins TRBV5-1 to TRBJ1-1, with 10 bases lining up with TRBD1. Germline trimming cut 5 bases from V and 5 bases from J; bases unmatched to any gene: 6. This CDR3 spans 14 amino acids. CDR1 is SGHRS, CDR2 YFSETQ, per germline. The CDR3 nucleotides read TGCGCCAGCAGTACCGGGACAGGGGAAACTGAAGCTTTCTTT. Translation gives CASSTGTGETEAFF.

This clone has a single count. The rearrangement uses TRBV2 and TRBJ1-6, with a possible D match to TRBD1 (6 bases). Germline V gene lookup returns CDR1 SNHLY and CDR2 FYNNEI. V was shortened by 7 bases and J by 0 bases, with 13 bases between the two germline ends. The CDR3 spans 16 residues. CDR3 nucleotides: TGTGCCAGCATTATGACAGGACCCTCCTATAATTCACCCCTCCACTTT. Translating gives CASIMTGPSYNSPLHF.

The chain carries TRBV29-1 and TRBJ2-3; the D gene is possibly TRBD2 (6 bases). CDR3 length: 14 residues. V lost 7 bases and J 1 base, leaving 15 bases between the germline ends. Germline-derived CDR1 and CDR2 are SQVTM and ANQGSEA. CDR3 sequence reads: CSAEGTGGTDTQYF. The CDR3, as DNA: TGCAGCGCTGAGGGGACTGGGGGCACAGATACGCAGTATTTT.

The J gene is TRBJ2-2, the V gene TRBV6-4; unclear D gene. This CDR3 spans 13 amino acids. Germline V gives CDR1 MRHNA, CDR2 SNTAGT. V lost 2 bases to trimming and J lost 2 bases, with 3 bases between them. The chain's CDR3 is CASSDVNTGELFF. The CDR3 coding sequence is TGTGCCAGCAGTGACGTAAACACCGGGGAGCTGTTTTTT.